One and the same sample provided the 27 T cell receptor beta chains below, sequenced in a study of T cell responses to AZD1222 COVID-19 vaccine. Clones were read by immunoSEQ multiplex PCR, and TCRdb kept only the in-frame ones, dropping some. The table records 130,000 or so clones, approximately 93% of them present only once. The sequencing here drew on peripheral blood, taken on day 0 of MenACWY control vaccination. These receptors originate from an adult in good health.

The V call is TRBV11-2, the J call TRBJ2-4; D gene unclear. Germline V CDR1 and CDR2: SGHAT, FQNNGV. CDR3 length: 14 amino acids. V was cut by 5 bases and J by 3 bases, with 11 bases left in between. CDR3 in amino acids: CASSLGWSKNIQYF. The CDR3 DNA follows: TGTGCCAGCAGCCTTGGGTGGAGCAAAAACATTCAGTACTTC. The full variable domain, rest sourced from reference TRBV11-2 and TRBJ2-4, is EAGVAQSPRYKIIEKRQSVAFWCNPISGHATLYWYQQILGQGPKLLIQFQNNGVVDDSQLPKDRFSAERLKGVDSTLKIQPAKLEDSAVYLCASSLGWSKNIQYFGAGTRLSVL.

This chain links TRBV9 with TRBJ1-1; TRBD1 might be the D (5 bases). The CDR3 is 14 residues long. Trimming removed 3 bases at V and 2 bases at J, with 11 bases between. Germline-derived CDR1 and CDR2 are SGDLS and YYNGEE. In DNA, the CDR3 is TGTGCCAGCAGCGCCTTAGGGGTTAACACTGAAGCTTTCTTT. This encodes CASSALGVNTEAFF.

The V and J genes are TRBV6-5 and TRBJ1-2; 7 bases align to TRBD1. Germline-derived CDR1 and CDR2 are MNHEY and SVGAGI. CDR3 length: 13 residues. V shed 4 bases, J shed 4 bases, and the junction held 3 bases outside the gene matches. CDR3 sequence: CASSLGQSYGYTF. CDR3 DNA: TGTGCCAGCAGTTTGGGACAGTCCTATGGCTACACCTTC.

The rearrangement joins TRBV4-1 to TRBJ1-5; D not resolved. Trimming took off 3 bases at V and 2 bases at J, with 11 bases between the two ends. Per the germline V gene, CDR1 is MGHRA and CDR2 is YSYEKL. There are 15 residues in the CDR3. CDR3 coding DNA: TGCGCCAGCAGCCAGGCCCGGTTGGGCAATCAGCCCCAGCATTTT. As protein: CASSQARLGNQPQHF.

The rearrangement joins TRBV9 to TRBJ2-5; the D is unclear. The CDR3 is made up of 14 amino acids. V lost 0 bases, J lost 2 bases, and 8 bases lay in between. CDR1 is SGDLS and CDR2 is YYNGEE in the germline V gene. CDR3 residues: CASSVGRRQETQYF. Written as DNA, the CDR3 is TGTGCCAGCAGCGTAGGACGGCGACAAGAGACCCAGTACTTC.

This chain uses TRBV7-9 with TRBJ1-1; 7 bases are shared with TRBD1. Germline CDR1 and CDR2: SEHNR and FQNEAQ (reference sequence). The CDR3 loop spans 14 amino acids. V lost 4 bases and J lost 1; bases outside the gene matches: 3. The CDR3 spells CASSSDRRNTEAFF. CDR3 sequence (DNA): TGTGCCAGCAGCTCGGACAGGAGGAACACTGAAGCTTTCTTT. Filled out from reference TRBV7-9 and TRBJ1-1, the complete variable domain reads DTGVSQNPRHKITKRGQNVTFRCDPISEHNRLYWYRQTLGQGPEFLTYFQNEAQLEKSRLLSDRFSAERPKGSFSTLEIQRTEQGDSAMYLCASSSDRRNTEAFFGQGTRLTVV.

This chain links TRBV6-5 with TRBJ1-1; 8 nucleotides line up with TRBD1. The V segment lost 5 bases and the J segment 8 bases; nucleotides outside the gene matches: 10. Germline V CDR1 and CDR2: MNHEY, SVGAGI. The CDR3 runs to 14 residues. The DNA for the CDR3 is TGTGCCAGCAGTCGGACGATACGGACAGGGGAAGCTTTCTTT. It encodes CASSRTIRTGEAFF.

This clone has only one observation. V and J are TRBV19 and TRBJ2-1; 12 bases are shared with TRBD2. The CDR3 runs to 16 residues. CDR1 is LNHDA and CDR2 is SQIVND in the germline V gene (reference sequence). V shed 10 bases and J 4 bases; nucleotides not matched to a gene: 11. The CDR3 region is CATLNRGLAGYNEQFF. The CDR3 DNA is TGTGCCACCTTGAATCGAGGACTAGCGGGATACAATGAGCAGTTCTTC.

The V call is TRBV27, the J call TRBJ1-2; 9 bases fit TRBD1. Germline CDR1 reads MNHEY; CDR2 reads SMNVEV (reference sequence). This CDR3 spans 15 amino acids. The V segment lost 2 bases and the J segment 4 bases; nucleotides outside the gene matches: 5. The CDR3 sequence: CASSLRQGVSYGYTF. CDR3 bases: TGTGCCAGCAGTTTACGACAGGGGGTATCCTATGGCTACACCTTC.

The chain links TRBV11-1 to TRBJ1-1; TRBD1 agrees at 7 bases. The junction had 4 bases not matched to a gene; V was cut back by 5 bases and J by 4 bases. Germline-derived CDR1 and CDR2 are SGHAT and FQDESV (reference sequence). There are 13 residues in the CDR3. CDR3 residues: CASSPDRATEAFF. The DNA of the CDR3 is TGTGCCAGCAGCCCTGACAGGGCCACTGAAGCTTTCTTT. The complete variable domain, with remaining parts taken from reference TRBV11-1 and TRBJ1-1, reads EAEVAQSPRYKITEKSQAVAFWCDPISGHATLYWYRQILGQGPELLVQFQDESVVDDSQLPKDRFSAERLKGVDSTLKIQPAELGDSAMYLCASSPDRATEAFFGQGTRLTVV.

V and J are TRBV29-1 and TRBJ2-6, with D maybe TRBD1 (5 bases). The CDR3 extends over 15 amino acids. V was clipped by 7 bases and J by 1 base, with 14 bases between them. Germline V CDR1 and CDR2: SQVTM, ANQGSEA. CDR3 sequence (DNA): TGCAGCGCTGAGACAGCAAAATCTGGGGCCAACGTCCTGACTTTC. Translating gives CSAETAKSGANVLTF.

The rearrangement joins TRBV7-9 to TRBJ2-3; no clear D. CDR3 length equals 13 residues. Germline CDR1 SEHNR, CDR2 FQNEAQ (reference sequence). The V gene lost 2 bases and the J gene lost 4 bases, with 7 bases spanning the gap. The CDR3 DNA reads TGTGCCAGCAGCTTAAGGGTGGCAGATACGCAGTATTTT. It specifies CASSLRVADTQYF.

This clone was found once. The J gene is TRBJ1-2, the V gene TRBV5-4; 8 bases line up with TRBD1. From germline, CDR1 is SGHNT and CDR2 YYREEE (reference sequence). Unmatched junction bases numbered 11, after V lost 5 bases and J lost 5 bases. The CDR3 loop spans 15 amino acids. DNA of the CDR3: TGTGCCAGCAGTCATCAAACAGGGGGGTTTTATGGCTACACCTTC. This translates into CASSHQTGGFYGYTF.

The gene calls are TRBV28 and TRBJ1-4; D remains unclear. The CDR3 runs to 15 residues. Germline CDR1 reads MDHEN; CDR2 reads SYDVKM. V was cut by 2 bases and J by 0 bases, with 7 bases left in between. The CDR3 region is CASSLPRATNEKLFF. CDR3 nucleotides: TGTGCCAGCAGTTTACCGCGGGCAACTAATGAAAAACTGTTTTTT.

This clone was seen only once. V is TRBV3-1 (or the pseudogene TRBV3-2) and J is TRBJ1-1; D gene uncertain. V gave up 6 bases and J gave up 1 base, with 9 bases separating them. This CDR3 has 13 residues. CDR1 is LGHDT, CDR2 YNNKEL, per germline (reference sequence). In nucleotides, the CDR3 is TGTGCCAGCAGACTACTCGCGAACACTGAAGCTTTCTTT. Translation gives CASRLLANTEAFF.

This chain uses TRBV6-2 or TRBV6-3 with TRBJ2-5, with 11 nucleotides matching TRBD2. CDR3 size: 14 residues. The V gene end was trimmed by 6 bases and the J gene end by 5 bases; junction bases not matched to a gene: 5. CDR1 and CDR2 from the germline V gene are MNHEY and SVGEGT. This CDR3 reads CASRPTSGGETQYF. CDR3 in DNA: TGTGCCAGCAGACCTACTAGCGGGGGTGAGACCCAGTACTTC.

This rearrangement joins TRBV19 to TRBJ1-2, with D possibly being TRBD1 (5 bases). The ends were cut back, 4 bases at V and 8 bases at J, with 23 bases in the middle. The CDR3 has 16 residues. CDR1 and CDR2 from the germline V gene are LNHDA and SQIVND (reference sequence). This chain's CDR3 is CASSTGRRGVFRGYTF. The CDR3 DNA is TGTGCCAGTAGTACGGGACGGCGGGGGGTATTTCGCGGCTACACCTTC.

The chain is built from TRBV6-4 and TRBJ2-3, with D possibly being TRBD2 (6 bases). The CDR3 is 16 residues long. Germline CDR1 is MRHNA and CDR2 is SNTAGT. V lost 2 bases and J 0 bases, leaving 12 bases between the germline ends. CDR3 loop: CASSDSSGSSTDTQYF. In DNA form, the CDR3 reads TGTGCCAGCAGTGACAGCAGCGGGTCTAGCACAGATACGCAGTATTTT.

This clone was found once. A read error may produce the germline difference seen at one junction end. V gene TRBV4-1 combines with J gene TRBJ1-2; D possibly corresponds to TRBD1 (6 bases). The CDR3 runs 11 residues. Germline lookup yields CDR1 MGHRA and CDR2 YSYEKL. The CDR3 nucleotides read TGCGCCAGCAGCCAAGGGGACATCGAAATCTTC. It is translated as CASSQGDIEIF.

This rearrangement joins TRBV6-5 to TRBJ2-1; 13 nucleotides align to TRBD2. CDR1 and CDR2 from the germline V gene are MNHEY and SVGAGI. The V segment lost 8 bases and the J segment 2 bases; nucleotides outside the gene matches: 0. The CDR3 spans 14 residues. The CDR3 loop reads CASGTSGTYNEQFF. The CDR3 DNA reads TGTGCCAGCGGGACTAGCGGGACCTACAATGAGCAGTTCTTC.

The chain links TRBV7-9 to TRBJ1-3, with D hard to call. The germline gives CDR1 SEHNR, CDR2 FQNEAQ (reference sequence). Trimming took 2 bases from V and 11 from J, leaving 7 bases between them. The CDR3 runs 11 residues. CDR3 sequence (DNA): TGTGCCAGCAGCTTAACACATCCCATATATTTT. Translated: CASSLTHPIYF.

This chain joins TRBV10-3 and TRBJ1-5, with D perhaps matching TRBD1 (6 bases). Germline CDR1 ENHRY, CDR2 SYGVKD. Between the trimmed V and J ends, which lost 10 bases and 5 bases, there was a span of 18 bases. The length of the CDR3 is 14 residues. The CDR3, as DNA: TGTGCCACCACCCGGGACATAGGTCATCAGCCCCAGCATTTT. As protein: CATTRDIGHQPQHF.

The chain uses TRBV3-1 (or the pseudogene TRBV3-2) and TRBJ2-5; 9 positions agree with TRBD2. Losses at the gene ends were 5 bases for V and 2 bases for J; bases not matched to a gene: 9. This CDR3 is built from 16 residues. Looked up from germline, CDR1 is LGHDT and CDR2 is YNNKEL (reference sequence). The CDR3 nucleotides read TGTGCCAGCAGCGCCGTGGGGCGGGAGGGACAAGAGACCCAGTACTTC. Translating it yields CASSAVGREGQETQYF.

The V call is TRBV27, the J call TRBJ2-7; 7 bases agree with TRBD1. CDR3 size: 15 residues. The trim removed 2 bases at V and 2 bases at J, leaving 6 bases unmatched. Germline V CDR1 and CDR2: MNHEY, SMNVEV (reference sequence). CDR3 protein: CASSLVTGATYEQYF. CDR3 bases: TGTGCCAGCAGTTTAGTCACAGGGGCGACCTACGAGCAGTACTTC.

The chain carries TRBV18 and TRBJ1-3; D gene uncertain. This CDR3 is built from 16 residues. Deletions cut 0 bases from V and 0 bases from J, with 9 bases between. The germline V gene has CDR1 KGHSH and CDR2 LQKENI. CDR3 nucleotides: TGTGCCAGCTCACCACCGGGCAGAAGCTCTGGAAACACCATATATTTT. Translation: CASSPPGRSSGNTIYF.

The chain recombines TRBV5-1 with TRBJ1-1; TRBD1 aligns across 8 bases. CDR1 and CDR2 (germline): SGHRS, YFSETQ. V lost 4 bases to trimming and J lost 1 base; unmatched junction nucleotides: 12. The CDR3 contains 17 residues. The CDR3 spells CASSTGPQGATNTEAFF. The CDR3 nucleotides read TGCGCCAGCAGCACAGGACCCCAGGGGGCGACGAACACTGAAGCTTTCTTT.

The sample holds one count of this clone. V and J are TRBV19 and TRBJ1-1; a possible D gene is TRBD1 (5 bases). With 6 bases removed from V and 1 base from J, the gap between germline ends came to 12 bases. The CDR3 contains 14 residues. CDR1 and CDR2 (germline): LNHDA, SQIVND (reference sequence). This chain's CDR3 is CASSVMGGNTEAFF. The CDR3, as DNA: TGTGCCAGTAGCGTCATGGGGGGGAACACTGAAGCTTTCTTT.